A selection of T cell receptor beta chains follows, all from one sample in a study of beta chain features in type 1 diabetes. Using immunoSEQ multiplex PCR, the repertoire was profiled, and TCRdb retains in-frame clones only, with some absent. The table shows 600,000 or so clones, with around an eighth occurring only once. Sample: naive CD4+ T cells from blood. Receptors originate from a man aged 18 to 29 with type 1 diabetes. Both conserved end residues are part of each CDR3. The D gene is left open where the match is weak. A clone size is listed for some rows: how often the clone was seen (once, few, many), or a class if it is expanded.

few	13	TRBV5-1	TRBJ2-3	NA	CASSFVGEDTQYF	TGCGCCAGCAGCTTCGTGGGGGAAGATACGCAGTATTTT
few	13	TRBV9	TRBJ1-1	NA	CASSVRSATEAFF	TGTGCCAGCAGCGTAAGGAGTGCCACTGAAGCTTTCTTT
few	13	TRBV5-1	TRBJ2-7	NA	CASRISSAYEQYF	TGCGCCAGCAGGATAAGCTCCGCGTACGAGCAGTACTTC
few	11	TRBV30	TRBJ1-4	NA	CAWGAGEKLFF	TGTGCCTGGGGGGCAGGGGAAAAACTGTTTTTT
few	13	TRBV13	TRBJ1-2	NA	CASPTGGRGGYTF	TGTGCCAGCCCAACTGGGGGGCGCGGGGGCTACACCTTC
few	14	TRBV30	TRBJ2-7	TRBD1	CAWTASATGVEQYF	TGTGCCTGGACTGCTTCCGCGACAGGGGTCGAGCAGTACTTC
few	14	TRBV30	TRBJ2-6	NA	CACPVPSGANVLTF	TGTGCCTGTCCAGTACCCTCTGGGGCCAACGTCCTGACTTTC
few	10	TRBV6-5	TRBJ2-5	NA	CASGSETQYF	TGTGCCAGCGGTTCGGAGACCCAGTACTTC
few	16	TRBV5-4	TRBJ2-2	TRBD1	CASSSTTGSDTGELFF	TGTGCCAGCAGCTCTACGACAGGGTCGGACACCGGGGAGCTGTTTTTT
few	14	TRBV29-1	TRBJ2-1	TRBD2	CSVEWTSGYNEQFF	TGCAGCGTTGAATGGACTAGCGGTTACAATGAGCAGTTCTTC
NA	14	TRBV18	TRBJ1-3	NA	CASSPQESGNTIYF	TGTGCCAGCTCACCGCAGGAGTCTGGAAACACCATATATTTT
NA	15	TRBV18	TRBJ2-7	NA	CASSPPVRSTREQYF	TGTGCCAGCTCACCACCGGTCAGGTCTACGAGGGAGCAGTACTTC
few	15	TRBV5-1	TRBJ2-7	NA	CASSLAPETSYEQYF	TGCGCCAGCAGCTTGGCCCCCGAGACTTCCTACGAGCAGTACTTC
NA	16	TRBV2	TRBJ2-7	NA	CASSERAQRAAYEQYF	TGTGCCAGCAGTGAAAGGGCCCAGCGGGCAGCCTACGAGCAGTACTTC
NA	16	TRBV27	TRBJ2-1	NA	CASGRNWGGAYNEQFF	TGTGCCAGCGGTCGAAATTGGGGAGGCGCCTACAATGAGCAGTTCTTC
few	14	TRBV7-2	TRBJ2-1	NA	CASSPSVWAVEQFF	TGTGCCAGCAGCCCCTCGGTTTGGGCAGTTGAGCAGTTCTTC
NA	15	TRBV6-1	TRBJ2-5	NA	CASSEGQGWGETQYF	TGTGCCAGCAGTGAAGGGCAGGGATGGGGAGAGACCCAGTACTTC
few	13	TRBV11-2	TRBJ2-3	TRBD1	CASRGTATDTQYF	TGTGCCAGCAGGGGGACAGCGACAGATACGCAGTATTTT
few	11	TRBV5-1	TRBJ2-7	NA	CASSEADEQYF	TGCGCCAGCAGCGAGGCGGACGAGCAGTACTTC
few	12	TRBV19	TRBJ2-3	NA	CASSMVADTQYF	TGTGCCAGTAGTATGGTTGCGGACACGCAGTATTTT
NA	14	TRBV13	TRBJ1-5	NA	CASSPGLSNQPQHF	TGTGCCAGCAGCCCGGGACTTAGCAATCAGCCCCAGCATTTT
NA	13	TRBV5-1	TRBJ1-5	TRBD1	CASSNGDSQPQHF	TGCGCCAGCAGCAACGGGGACAGTCAGCCCCAGCATTTT
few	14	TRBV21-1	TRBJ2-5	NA	CASSAVGRSGTQYF	TGTGCCAGCAGCGCAGTGGGACGATCAGGGACCCAGTACTTC
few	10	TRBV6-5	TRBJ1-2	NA	CASSSTGYTF	TGTGCCAGCAGTTCTACCGGCTACACCTTC
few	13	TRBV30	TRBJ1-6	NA	CAWSVRVGDPSHF	TGTGCCTGGAGTGTCCGGGTCGGGGACCCCTCTCACTTT
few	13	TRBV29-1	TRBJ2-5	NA	CSVDPLDLKTQYF	TGCAGCGTTGACCCGCTTGATTTGAAGACCCAGTACTTC
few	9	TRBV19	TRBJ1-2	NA	CAAGDGYTF	TGTGCCGCGGGGGATGGCTACACCTTC
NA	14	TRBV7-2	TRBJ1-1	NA	CASSLQFGQKEAFF	TGTGCCAGCAGCTTACAGTTCGGACAGAAGGAAGCTTTCTTT
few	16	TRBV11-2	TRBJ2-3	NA	CASRSRMAGTTDTQYF	TGTGCCAGCCGGTCGAGGATGGCAGGGACAACAGATACGCAGTATTTT
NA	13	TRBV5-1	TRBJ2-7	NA	CASSPAGTYEQYF	TGCGCCAGCAGCCCGGCGGGGACCTACGAGCAGTACTTC
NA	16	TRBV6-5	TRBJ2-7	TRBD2	CASSYSRTSGIYEQYF	TGTGCCAGCAGTTACTCGAGGACTAGCGGAATCTACGAGCAGTACTTC
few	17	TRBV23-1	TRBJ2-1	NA	CASSQSLPRPLDNEQFF	TGCGCCAGCAGTCAATCTCTTCCCAGGCCCTTGGACAATGAGCAGTTCTTC
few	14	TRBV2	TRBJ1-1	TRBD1	CASSWDSLGTEAFF	TGTGCCAGCAGCTGGGACAGCTTGGGCACTGAAGCTTTCTTT
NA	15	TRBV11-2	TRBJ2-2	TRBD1	CASSLTGGGTGELFF	TGTGCCAGCAGCTTAACAGGGGGCGGGACCGGGGAGCTGTTTTTT
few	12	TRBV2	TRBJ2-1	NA	CASSRNPGLEFF	TGTGCCAGCAGCAGGAACCCGGGGCTCGAATTCTTC
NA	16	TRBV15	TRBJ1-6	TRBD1	CATSSLDRGGVSPLHF	TGTGCCACCAGCAGTTTGGACAGGGGGGGTGTTTCACCCCTCCACTTT
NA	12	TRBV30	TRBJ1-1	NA	CAWGTRNTEAFF	TGTGCCTGGGGGACAAGGAACACTGAAGCTTTCTTT
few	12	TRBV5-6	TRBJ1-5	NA	CASSFGRQPQHF	TGTGCCAGCAGCTTTGGGCGGCAGCCCCAGCATTTT
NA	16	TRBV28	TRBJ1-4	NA	CASSSLPGTKDEKLFF	TGTGCCAGCAGCTCCCTCCCCGGGACAAAGGATGAAAAACTGTTTTTT
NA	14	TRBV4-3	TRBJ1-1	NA	CASSQDALGTEAFF	TGCGCCAGCAGCCAAGACGCCCTGGGGACTGAAGCTTTCTTT
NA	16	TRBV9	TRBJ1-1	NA	CASSARGTIGPSEAFF	TGTGCCAGCAGCGCCCGAGGGACAATAGGACCGTCTGAAGCTTTCTTT
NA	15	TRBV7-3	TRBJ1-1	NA	CASSPGRGLNTEAFF	TGTGCCAGCAGCCCCGGGAGAGGACTGAACACTGAAGCTTTCTTT
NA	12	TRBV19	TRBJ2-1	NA	CASSIAPNEQFF	TGTGCCAGTAGTATTGCCCCCAATGAGCAGTTCTTC
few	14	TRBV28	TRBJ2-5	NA	CASSFSLYQETQYF	TGTGCCAGCAGTTTTTCCCTGTACCAAGAGACCCAGTACTTC